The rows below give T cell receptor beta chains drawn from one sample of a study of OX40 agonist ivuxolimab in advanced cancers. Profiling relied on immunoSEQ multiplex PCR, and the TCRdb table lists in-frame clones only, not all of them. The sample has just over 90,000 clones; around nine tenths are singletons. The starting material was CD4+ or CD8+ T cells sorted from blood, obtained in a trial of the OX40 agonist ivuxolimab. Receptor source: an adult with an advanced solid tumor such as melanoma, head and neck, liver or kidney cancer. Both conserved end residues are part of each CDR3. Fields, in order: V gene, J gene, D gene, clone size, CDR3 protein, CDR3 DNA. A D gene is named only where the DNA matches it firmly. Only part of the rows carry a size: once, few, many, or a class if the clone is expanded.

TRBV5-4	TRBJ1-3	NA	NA	CARSRAGNTIYF	TGTGCCAGAAGCCGAGCTGGAAACACCATATATTTT
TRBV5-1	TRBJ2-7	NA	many	CASRARQNRAYEQYF	TGCGCCAGCAGGGCAAGGCAAAATAGGGCCTACGAGCAGTACTTC
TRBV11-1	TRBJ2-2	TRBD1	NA	CASRGQGSGELFF	TGTGCCAGCAGGGGACAGGGGTCCGGGGAGCTGTTTTTT
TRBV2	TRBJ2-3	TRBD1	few	CASLRDRGTDTQYF	TGTGCCAGCCTCCGGGACAGGGGGACAGATACGCAGTATTTT
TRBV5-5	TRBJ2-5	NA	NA	CASSLFGSAETQYF	TGTGCCAGCAGCTTGTTCGGCTCGGCGGAGACCCAGTACTTC
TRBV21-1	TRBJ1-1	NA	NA	CASSKDVTGTNEAFF	TGTGCCAGCAGCAAAGACGTGACAGGGACTAATGAAGCTTTCTTT
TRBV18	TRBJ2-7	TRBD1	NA	CASSPGQGGHYEQYF	TGTGCCAGCTCACCGGGACAGGGGGGTCACTACGAGCAGTACTTC
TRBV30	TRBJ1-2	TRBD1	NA	CAWAPGQGYYGYTF	TGTGCCTGGGCCCCGGGACAGGGGTACTATGGCTACACCTTC
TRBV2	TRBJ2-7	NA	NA	CASSEAQGGGEQYF	TGTGCCAGCAGTGAAGCGCAAGGGGGTGGCGAGCAGTACTTC
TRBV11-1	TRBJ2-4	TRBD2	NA	CASSHLYERESNIQYF	TGTGCCAGCAGCCATCTTTATGAGCGGGAGAGCAACATTCAGTACTTC
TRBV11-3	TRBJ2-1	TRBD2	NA	CASSPTSGSWNEQFF	TGTGCCAGCAGCCCAACTAGCGGGAGTTGGAATGAGCAGTTCTTC
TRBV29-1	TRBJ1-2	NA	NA	CSVEGPKEAYGYTF	TGCAGCGTCGAGGGACCCAAGGAGGCCTATGGCTACACCTTC
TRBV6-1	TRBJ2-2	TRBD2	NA	CASSEYGGLAGTGELFF	TGTGCCAGCAGTGAATATGGGGGACTAGCCGGCACCGGGGAGCTGTTTTTT
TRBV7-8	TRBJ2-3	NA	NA	CASIGTLAGRTDTQYF	TGTGCCAGCATAGGGACCTTGGCAGGGCGCACAGATACGCAGTATTTT
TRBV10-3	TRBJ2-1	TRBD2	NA	CAISGLAGGVGYNEQFF	TGTGCCATCAGCGGGCTAGCGGGAGGAGTTGGCTACAATGAGCAGTTCTTC
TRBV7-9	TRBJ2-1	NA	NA	CAYRSGSYNEQFF	TGTGCCTATAGGAGCGGGTCCTACAATGAGCAGTTCTTC
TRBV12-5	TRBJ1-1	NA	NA	CASGVTGSNTEAFF	TGTGCTAGTGGGGTAACAGGGTCGAACACTGAAGCTTTCTTT
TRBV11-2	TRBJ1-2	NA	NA	CASSPGPNYGYTF	TGTGCCAGCAGCCCAGGCCCAAACTATGGCTACACCTTC
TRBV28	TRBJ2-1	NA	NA	CASSFSRSGEEGLYNEQFF	TGTGCCAGCAGTTTTTCTCGTTCCGGGGAGGAGGGGCTCTACAATGAGCAGTTCTTC
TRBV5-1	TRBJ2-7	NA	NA	CASSSHGWGSYEQYF	TGCGCCAGCAGCTCCCACGGGTGGGGCTCCTACGAGCAGTACTTC
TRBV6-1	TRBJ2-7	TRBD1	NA	CASRAGQGAHEQYF	TGTGCCAGCCGAGCGGGACAGGGGGCCCACGAGCAGTACTTC
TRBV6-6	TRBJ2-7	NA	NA	CASSYGESSYEQYF	TGTGCCAGCAGTTACGGTGAGAGCTCCTACGAGCAGTACTTC
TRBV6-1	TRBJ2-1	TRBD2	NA	CASSEPGGRGSNEQFF	TGTGCCAGCAGTGAACCCGGCGGGAGGGGATCCAATGAGCAGTTCTTC
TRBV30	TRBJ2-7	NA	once	CAWSVLGTATYEQYF	TGTGCCTGGAGTGTACTCGGGACCGCCACCTACGAGCAGTACTTC
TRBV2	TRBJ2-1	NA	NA	CASSVGNYNEQFF	TGTGCCAGCAGTGTGGGAAACTACAATGAGCAGTTCTTC
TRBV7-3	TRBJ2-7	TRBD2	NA	CASAPTSGSGEQYF	TGTGCCAGCGCCCCCACTAGCGGGAGTGGCGAGCAGTACTTC
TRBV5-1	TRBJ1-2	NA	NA	CASSPNPRPPNYGYTF	TGCGCCAGCAGCCCGAACCCCAGACCACCTAACTATGGCTACACCTTC